Reported below is one T cell receptor (beta chain). The data were obtained in a study of blood T cell repertoires in COVID-19. The length of the CDR3 is 11 residues. Germline-derived CDR1 and CDR2 are SQVTM and ANQGSEA. V was shortened by 0 bases and J by 8 bases, with 7 bases between the two germline ends. The authors' processing: The assay estimated nucleated cells by amplifying reference gene primers. Profiled with immunoSEQ multiplex PCR; TCRdb holds only in-frame clones, not every one. The V and J calls and clone size come from that table; D and trimming were worked out from the DNA. The data show tens of thousands of clones, over 75% seen once.

V and J are TRBV29-1 and TRBJ1-2, with no clear D. Sequenced sample: peripheral blood. The sequence came from a human donor in a cohort sampled during active COVID-19. The CDR3 bases are TGCAGCGTTGAAGACACGAGCGGCTACACCTTC. Residues: CSVEDTSGYTF.